The rows below give T cell receptor beta chains drawn from one sample of a study of CD8 T cells in Susac syndrome. TCRdb ran MiXCR on the immunoSEQ multiplex PCR reads and lists one entry per CDR3 protein. In the table there are approximately 190,000 distinct CDR3 sequences, about 94% of which are singletons. Sequencing used CD4+ T cells from PBMCs. The receptor set was obtained from a human donor with Susac syndrome. Both conserved end residues are part of each CDR3. D genes are given only for firm matches. Not all rows give a size; the values are once, few, many and, for expanded clones, a class.

once,TRBD1,TRBJ2-2,TRBV25-1,TGTGCCAGCAGTGCAACAGGGGTCTCCGGCGCCGGGGAGCTGTTTTTT,CASSATGVSGAGELFF
NA,NA,TRBJ1-1,TRBV30,TGTGCCTGGAGTGTAATCACTGAAGCTTTCTTT,CAWSVITEAFF
NA,NA,TRBJ1-5,TRBV6-4,TGTGCCAGCAGCAACCCGGGACCGGAGGGGGATCAGCCCCAGCATTTT,CASSNPGPEGDQPQHF
NA,NA,TRBJ2-7,TRBV19,TGTGCCAGTAGACAACCGGGGCCGCGTAAGGATCAGTACTTC,CASRQPGPRKDQYF
NA,NA,TRBJ1-1,TRBV27,TGTGCCAGCAGTTTGTTGAGAGGAGGTGCTGGTGAAGCTTTCTTT,CASSLLRGGAGEAFF
NA,NA,TRBJ1-1,TRBV30,TGTGCCTGGAACCCTGCCTGGGAGGGGGTAGCTTTCTTT,CAWNPAWEGVAFF
NA,NA,TRBJ2-1,TRBV7-9,TGTGCCAGCAACTCCCTGATCGCCTACAATGAGCAGTTCTTC,CASNSLIAYNEQFF
NA,NA,TRBJ2-1,TRBV20-1,TGCAGTGCTAGGGCCACCTTATTGGGGCAGTTCTTC,CSARATLLGQFF
NA,NA,TRBJ2-3,TRBV5-6,TGTGCCAGCATGGGATCAGGATGGGGGGATACGCAGTATTTT,CASMGSGWGDTQYF
NA,NA,TRBJ2-1,TRBV19,TGTGCCAGTAGTATAGATCGAGATCTCAATGAGCAGTTCTTC,CASSIDRDLNEQFF
NA,NA,TRBJ1-3,TRBV6-6,TGTGCCAGCAGTTACTCGATGAACGCTGGAAACACCATATATTTT,CASSYSMNAGNTIYF
NA,NA,TRBJ2-5,TRBV29-1,TGCAGCGTCATGCCCGAAGGGCTGGGAGAGACCCAGTACTTC,CSVMPEGLGETQYF
once,TRBD1,TRBJ2-1,TRBV18,TGTGCCAGCTCAGAAGGACAGGTAGGCGAGCAGTTCTTC,CASSEGQVGEQFF
NA,NA,TRBJ2-6,TRBV18,TGTGCCAGCTCACCCGATTCTGGGGCCAACGTCCTGACTTTC,CASSPDSGANVLTF
NA,NA,TRBJ2-7,TRBV30,TGTGCCTGGAGTAAGAACTACGAGCAGTACTTC,CAWSKNYEQYF
NA,TRBD2,TRBJ2-5,TRBV6-6,TGTGCCAGCAACCAACTAGCGGGGAGGAAAGAGACCCAGTACTTC,CASNQLAGRKETQYF
NA,NA,TRBJ2-3,TRBV12-3/TRBV12-4,TGTGCCACCACGAAGCCACGGGGGAAGGGATTCACAGATACGCAGTATTTT,CATTKPRGKGFTDTQYF
NA,NA,TRBJ1-2,TRBV6-5,TGTGCCAGCAGTTACAATTCCGGGGCCTTTGGCTACACCTTC,CASSYNSGAFGYTF
NA,NA,TRBJ2-3,TRBV12-5,TGTGCTAGTGGTTTGGTTCTCTCTAGCACAGATACGCAGTATTTT,CASGLVLSSTDTQYF
NA,TRBD1,TRBJ2-1,TRBV28,TGTGCCAGCAGTTCGGACAGGGTGGGGGATGAGCAGTTCTTC,CASSSDRVGDEQFF
NA,TRBD1,TRBJ2-5,TRBV6-1,TGTGCCAGCAGTGGAGGGGGACAGCAAGAGACCCAGTACTTC,CASSGGGQQETQYF
NA,NA,TRBJ1-5,TRBV6-5,TGTGCCAGCAGTTTAGGACCTGGGCCCCAGCATTTT,CASSLGPGPQHF
once,NA,TRBJ1-2,TRBV7-2,TGTGCCAGCAGCTTATCGGCAGCCTCAAACTATGGCTACACCTTC,CASSLSAASNYGYTF
few,TRBD1,TRBJ2-5,TRBV19,TGTGCCAGTAGTCATACAGGGGTGGAGACCCAGTACTTC,CASSHTGVETQYF
NA,NA,TRBJ2-4,TRBV7-2,TGTGCCAGCAGCGGGAACAGGGTGGGGGAAATTCAGTACTTC,CASSGNRVGEIQYF
NA,TRBD2,TRBJ2-5,TRBV11-1,TGTGCCAGCAGCTTAGGCGCCGGGGGGGCAGAGACCCAGTACTTC,CASSLGAGGAETQYF
NA,TRBD1,TRBJ1-5,TRBV30,TGTGCCTGGAGTACGGACAGGGGCAATCAGCCCCAGCATTTT,CAWSTDRGNQPQHF
NA,NA,TRBJ2-7,TRBV29-1,TGCAGCGTTGCCGGGACAAGCTACGAGCAGTACTTC,CSVAGTSYEQYF
NA,NA,TRBJ2-3,TRBV9,TGTGCCAGCAGCGTAGAAAGGTATGATGTAGGAAACACAGATACGCAGTATTTT,CASSVERYDVGNTDTQYF
NA,TRBD1,TRBJ2-5,TRBV20-1,TGCAGTGCTAGAGGGGCTGGGACAGCCCGAGAGACCCAGTACTTC,CSARGAGTARETQYF
NA,NA,TRBJ1-2,TRBV28,TGTGCCAGCAGATCTGGACAGATTCTCCAAAACTATGGCTACACCTTC,CASRSGQILQNYGYTF
NA,TRBD1,TRBJ1-3,TRBV7-6,TGTGCCAGCAGCTTAACCACCCGACAGGGCATCTCTGGAAACACCATATATTTT,CASSLTTRQGISGNTIYF
NA,NA,TRBJ2-6,TRBV7-2,TGTGCCAGCAGCGTTGTGGTCTCTGGGGCCAACGTCCTGACTTTC,CASSVVVSGANVLTF
few,NA,TRBJ1-2,TRBV20-1,TGCAGTGCTAGTGTTGGGTATGGCTACACCTTC,CSASVGYGYTF
NA,NA,TRBJ2-4,TRBV12-5,TGTGCTAGTGGTTTGGTACGTGTAGGATTGACCAAAAACATTCAGTACTTC,CASGLVRVGLTKNIQYF